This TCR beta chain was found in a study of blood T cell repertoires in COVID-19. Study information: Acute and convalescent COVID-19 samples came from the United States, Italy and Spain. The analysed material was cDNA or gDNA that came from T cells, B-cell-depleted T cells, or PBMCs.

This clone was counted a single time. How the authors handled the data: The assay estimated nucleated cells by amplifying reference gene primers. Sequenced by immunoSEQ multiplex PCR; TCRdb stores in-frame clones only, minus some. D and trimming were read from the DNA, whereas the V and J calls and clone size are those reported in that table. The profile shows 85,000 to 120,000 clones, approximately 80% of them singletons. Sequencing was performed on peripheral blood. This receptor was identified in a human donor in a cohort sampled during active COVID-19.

The CDR3 region has the DNA TGTGCCAGCAGCTTGCGTGGGGGGGCAGGGGCCTACGAGCAGTACTTC. It encodes CASSLRGGAGAYEQYF. The chain recombines TRBV5-4 with TRBJ2-7, with TRBD2 as a possible D gene (7 bases). V was cut by 1 base and J by 2 bases, with 16 bases left in between. The CDR3 sequence is 16 residues long. Germline loops: CDR1 SGHNT, CDR2 YYREEE (reference sequence).